This T cell receptor beta chain was captured by sequencing in a study of T cells in Graves' hyperthyroidism and ophthalmopathy. Study results and caveats: From stable hyperthyroidism, ophthalmopathy was separated by a 13 V-J model. It was a median approximately 6.9 months before onset that the model predicted ophthalmopathy.

Diagnosis of hyperthyroidism was new in patients aged 18 to 65, and its duration was under 2 months. Extraction of PBMCs used around 9.6 ml of fresh peripheral blood. This clonotype was seen repeatedly, ten times or more. Antigen: not known. The V gene's germline CDR1 is MDHEN and CDR2 SYDVKM. Trimming cost V 0 bases and J 6 bases; bases outside gene matches: 5. This CDR3 is built from 14 residues. TCR beta CDR3 regions were amplified from RNA. A first-round RT-PCR of the TCR CDR3 used the HTBI primer set. TCRdb processed the multiplex PCR reads anew with MiXCR; each CDR3 protein has one entry. The sample carries more than 550,000 distinct CDR3 sequences, about 18% recorded once.

The sequence came from a man aged 45-65 years with Graves' hyperthyroidism. Sequenced sample: blood. J is TRBJ2-7 and V is TRBV28, with 7 bases aligning to TRBD2. CDR3: CASSLWSGGVEQYF. The CDR3 DNA is TGTGCCAGCAGTTTATGGTCGGGAGGCGTCGAGCAGTACTTC.